Below, 14 T cell receptor beta chains from the same sample are listed, as sequenced in a study of T cell responses to AZD1222 COVID-19 vaccine. Some clones are missing from TCRdb's copy, which holds only in-frame ones; the method was immunoSEQ multiplex PCR. The repertoire holds just under 90,000 clones, with 88% as singletons. The material was peripheral blood, obtained on day 0 of MenACWY control vaccination. Receptors were obtained from an adult in good health.

The chain has TRBV6-6 and TRBJ1-2; D gene uncertain. Looked up from germline, CDR1 is MNHNY and CDR2 is SVGAGI (reference sequence). The V end lost 4 bases, the J end lost 1 base, and 10 bases lay between the germline ends. The CDR3 has 14 residues. The CDR3 is CASSFTLDNYGYTF. The CDR3 nucleotides are TGTGCCAGCAGTTTCACGCTGGATAACTATGGCTACACCTTC.

The chain links TRBV6-4 to TRBJ2-6; D ambiguous. V lost 0 bases and J 0 bases, leaving 3 bases between the germline ends. Germline CDR1 and CDR2: MRHNA and SNTAGT. CDR3 length equals 15 residues. The CDR3, as DNA: TGTGCCAGCAGTGACTCGGACTCTGGGGCCAACGTCCTGACTTTC. The encoded protein is CASSDSDSGANVLTF.

The CDR3 nucleotides are TGTGCCAGCAGTTCCTGGGACAGCTTGGACACTGAAGCTTTCTTT. Translated, it gives CASSSWDSLDTEAFF. This chain connects TRBV6-5 to TRBJ1-1; 7 nucleotides agree with TRBD1. V shed 4 bases, J shed 3 bases, and the junction held 8 bases outside the gene matches. In germline, CDR1 is MNHEY, CDR2 SVGAGI. The CDR3 has 15 amino acids.

This clone was recorded once. The chain employs TRBV6-5 and TRBJ2-1; tentatively, D is TRBD1 or TRBD2 (6 bases each). V gave up 6 bases and J gave up 5 bases, with 17 bases separating them. CDR3 length equals 15 residues. The germline V gene encodes CDR1 MNHEY and CDR2 SVGAGI. CDR3 amino acids: CASSAGGGGNNEQFF. The CDR3 coding sequence is TGTGCCAGCAGCGCCGGAGGAGGGGGGAACAATGAGCAGTTCTTC.

The V gene is TRBV5-1, the J gene TRBJ2-5; tentatively, D is TRBD1 (6 bases). The CDR3 consists of 13 residues. Deletions cut 6 bases from V and 5 bases from J, with 14 bases between. CDR1 is SGHRS, CDR2 YFSETQ, per germline. The CDR3 nucleotides read TGCGCCAGCAACCGGGACATTTACGAGACCCAGTACTTC. Translation: CASNRDIYETQYF. Looking up the rest from reference TRBV5-1 and TRBJ2-5 gives the full variable domain: KAGVTQTPRYLIKTRGQQVTLSCSPISGHRSVSWYQQTPGQGLQFLFEYFSETQRNKGNFPGRFSGRQFSNSRSEMNVSTLELGDSALYLCASNRDIYETQYFGPGTRLLVL.

The rearrangement uses TRBV6-5 and TRBJ2-7; no clear D gene. This CDR3 region has 13 residues. In germline, CDR1 is MNHEY, CDR2 SVGAGI. V was clipped by 2 bases and J by 8 bases, with 13 bases between them. CDR3: CASSYRPSQKQYF. The CDR3 DNA sequence: TGTGCCAGCAGTTACCGACCTTCACAGAAGCAGTACTTC.

The rearrangement uses TRBV15 and TRBJ1-4; possible D gene TRBD1, 5 bases. This CDR3 is built from 18 residues. Germline CDR1 and CDR2: LNHNV and YYDKDF (reference sequence). V lost 2 bases and J 1 base, leaving 17 bases between the germline ends. This CDR3 is CATSRSGARGVTNEKLFF. The DNA for the CDR3 is TGTGCCACCAGCAGATCTGGGGCTCGGGGGGTAACTAATGAAAAACTGTTTTTT.

The chain recombines TRBV5-4 with TRBJ2-7; 11 nucleotides match TRBD1. Looked up from germline, CDR1 is SGHNT and CDR2 is YYREEE (reference sequence). Losses at the gene ends were 4 bases for V and 3 bases for J; bases not matched to a gene: 9. The CDR3 totals 16 residues. CDR3 DNA sequence: TGTGCCAGCAGCCACAGGGTCGGGACAGGGGGCTACGAGCAGTACTTC. Encoded protein: CASSHRVGTGGYEQYF.

The genes are TRBV12-3 or TRBV12-4 and TRBJ1-5; D is unresolved. With 5 bases removed from V and 3 bases from J, the gap between germline ends came to 5 bases. The CDR3 contains 12 residues. CDR3: CASSPVNQPQHF. CDR3 nucleotides: TGTGCCAGCAGTCCTGTCAATCAGCCCCAGCATTTT.

The chain employs TRBV15 and TRBJ2-5; no clear D. CDR1 and CDR2 (germline): LNHNV, YYDKDF (reference sequence). V was shortened by 5 bases and J by 3 bases, with 10 bases between the two germline ends. CDR3 size: 13 residues. CDR3 residues: CATSAGPKETQYF. Here the CDR3 DNA reads TGTGCCACCAGCGCCGGACCGAAAGAGACCCAGTACTTC.

This rearrangement joins TRBV7-3 to TRBJ2-1, with D uncertain. Germline lookup yields CDR1 SGHTA and CDR2 FQGTGA. Trimming left V 1 base short and J 5 bases short, with 9 bases between. The CDR3 length is 14 residues. The DNA for the CDR3 is TGTGCCAGCAGCTTAAGCCAGACCAACAATGAGCAGTTCTTC. Translated, it gives CASSLSQTNNEQFF.

The chain has TRBV5-1 and TRBJ2-5, with D unresolved. Trimming took off 0 bases at V and 1 base at J, with 10 bases between the two ends. The CDR3 runs to 15 residues. Germline CDR1 reads SGHRS; CDR2 reads YFSETQ. CDR3 sequence reads: CASSLATDVQETQYF. DNA of the CDR3: TGCGCCAGCAGCTTGGCCACCGACGTCCAAGAGACCCAGTACTTC.

The rearrangement links TRBV18 to TRBJ1-2; tentatively, D is TRBD1 (6 bases). CDR3 length equals 15 residues. CDR1 KGHSH and CDR2 LQKENI come from the germline V gene. Trimming pared 4 bases from V and 3 bases from J, leaving 15 bases between. The chain's CDR3 is CASSLFQGKDYGYTF. The CDR3 region has the DNA TGTGCCAGCTCACTTTTTCAGGGGAAGGACTATGGCTACACCTTC.

A remark on this clone: The germline gene is not matched at one end of the junction; a read error may be the cause. This chain connects TRBV6-5 to TRBJ1-1; D not certain. This CDR3 is built from 16 residues. In germline, CDR1 is MNHEY, CDR2 SVGAGI. The CDR3 protein is CASSYPPEAGNAEAFF. The CDR3, as DNA: TGTGCCAGCAGTTACCCGCCTGAGGCCGGGAACGCTGAAGCTTTCTTT.